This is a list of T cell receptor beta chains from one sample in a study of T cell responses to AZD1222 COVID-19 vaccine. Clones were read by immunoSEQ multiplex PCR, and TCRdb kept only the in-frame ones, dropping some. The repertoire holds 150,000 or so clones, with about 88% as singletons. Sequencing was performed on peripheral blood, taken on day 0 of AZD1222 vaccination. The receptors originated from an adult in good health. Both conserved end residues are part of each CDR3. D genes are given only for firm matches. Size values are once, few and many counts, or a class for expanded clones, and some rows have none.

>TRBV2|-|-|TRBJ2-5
CASRWEETQYF
TGTGCCAGCAGATGGGAAGAGACCCAGTACTTC
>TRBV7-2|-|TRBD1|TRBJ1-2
CASSLVRRQGARGYTF
TGTGCCAGCAGCTTAGTACGTAGACAGGGGGCACGTGGCTACACCTTC
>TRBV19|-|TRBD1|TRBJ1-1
CASIGMGQGPEAFF
TGTGCCAGTATTGGTATGGGACAGGGCCCTGAAGCTTTCTTT
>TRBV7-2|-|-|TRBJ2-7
CASSLKRPRERASSYEQYF
TGTGCCAGCAGCTTAAAACGGCCCCGTGAAAGGGCCAGCTCCTACGAGCAGTACTTC
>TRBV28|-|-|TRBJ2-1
CASSWDGDYNEQFF
TGTGCCAGCAGTTGGGACGGGGACTACAATGAGCAGTTCTTC
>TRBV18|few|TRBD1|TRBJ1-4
CASSPRGTGREKLFF
TGTGCCAGCTCGCCAAGAGGGACAGGGAGGGAAAAACTGTTTTTT
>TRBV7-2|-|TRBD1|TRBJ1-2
CASSLEGLAGGQVTF
TGTGCCAGCAGCTTAGAAGGTTTGGCAGGGGGGCAGGTGACGTTC
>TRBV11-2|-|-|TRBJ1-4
CASSLVPGVQGLELFF
TGTGCCAGCAGCTTAGTCCCCGGTGTTCAGGGCTTGGAACTGTTTTTT
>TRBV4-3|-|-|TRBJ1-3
CASSQAPPDSSGNTIYF
TGCGCCAGCAGCCAAGCGCCGCCCGACAGCTCTGGAAACACCATATATTTT
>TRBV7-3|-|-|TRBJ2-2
CASSLNPGVNTGELFF
TGTGCCAGCAGCTTAAATCCAGGGGTGAACACCGGGGAGCTGTTTTTT
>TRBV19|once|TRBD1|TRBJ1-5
CASSIRGQNQPQHF
TGTGCCAGTAGTATACGGGGACAGAATCAGCCCCAGCATTTT
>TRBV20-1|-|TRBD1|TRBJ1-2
CSATNRGGYTF
TGCAGTGCTACGAACAGGGGTGGCTACACCTTC
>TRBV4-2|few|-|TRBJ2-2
CASSQAVIGTGELFF
TGTGCCAGCAGCCAAGCGGTCATTGGCACCGGGGAGCTGTTTTTT
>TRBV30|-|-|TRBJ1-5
CAWSYDRLASRSNQPQHF
TGTGCCTGGAGTTACGACAGACTTGCCTCTCGGAGCAATCAGCCCCAGCATTTT
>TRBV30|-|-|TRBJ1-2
CAWSIGMNYGYTF
TGTGCCTGGAGTATAGGGATGAACTATGGCTACACCTTC
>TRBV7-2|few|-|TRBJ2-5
CASSQGASLQETQYF
TGTGCCAGCAGCCAAGGGGCCTCGCTCCAAGAGACCCAGTACTTC
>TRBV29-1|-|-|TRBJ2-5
CSVSLTEQETQYF
TGCAGCGTTAGTTTGACAGAACAAGAGACCCAGTACTTC
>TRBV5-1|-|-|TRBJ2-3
CASSPVTDTQYF
TGCGCCAGCAGCCCGGTCACAGATACGCAGTATTTT
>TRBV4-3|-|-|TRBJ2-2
CASSQGPLTGELFF
TGCGCCAGCAGCCAAGGACCGTTAACCGGGGAGCTGTTTTTT
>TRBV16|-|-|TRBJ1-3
CASSQSITVGNTIYF
TGTGCCAGCAGCCAATCGATTACAGTCGGAAACACCATATATTTT
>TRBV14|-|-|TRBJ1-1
CASSQEGQALAFF
TGTGCCAGCAGCCAAGAGGGGCAGGCGCTAGCTTTCTTT
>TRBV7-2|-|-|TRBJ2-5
CASSLAGRVETQYF
TGTGCCAGCAGCTTAGCGGGCAGGGTAGAGACCCAGTACTTC
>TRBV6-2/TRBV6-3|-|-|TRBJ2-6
CASSYLRANVLTF
TGTGCCAGCAGCTATCTCCGGGCCAACGTCCTGACTTTC
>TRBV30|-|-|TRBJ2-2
CAWSRLAGELFF
TGTGCCTGGAGTCGACTAGCCGGGGAGCTGTTTTTT
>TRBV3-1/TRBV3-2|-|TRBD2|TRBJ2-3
CASSLVAGTQYF
TGTGCCAGCAGCCTGGTAGCGGGAACGCAGTATTTT
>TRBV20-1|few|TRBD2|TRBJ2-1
CSASHQTSGRRYEQFF
TGCAGTGCTAGTCATCAGACTAGCGGGAGGAGGTATGAGCAGTTCTTC
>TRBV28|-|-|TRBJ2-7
CAGGDPNSYEQYF
TGTGCCGGCGGGGACCCAAACTCCTACGAGCAGTACTTC
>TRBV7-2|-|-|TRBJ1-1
CASSQYQTNTEAFF
TGTGCCAGCAGCCAATATCAGACGAACACTGAAGCTTTCTTT
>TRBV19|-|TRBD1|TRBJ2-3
CASSIDRGDTQYF
TGTGCCAGTAGTATAGACAGGGGGGATACGCAGTATTTT
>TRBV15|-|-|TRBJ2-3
CATSRDGQLTDTQYF
TGTGCCACCAGCAGAGACGGACAGCTCACAGATACGCAGTATTTT
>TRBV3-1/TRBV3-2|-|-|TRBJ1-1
CASSHLGGNTEAFF
TGTGCCAGCAGCCACTTAGGGGGAAACACTGAAGCTTTCTTT
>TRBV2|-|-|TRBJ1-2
CASSPRRGITGGYGYTF
TGTGCCAGCAGTCCGAGGCGGGGGATCACCGGGGGCTATGGCTACACCTTC
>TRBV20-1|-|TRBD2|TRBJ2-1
CSASEILGTTRSREQFF
TGCAGTGCCAGTGAAATATTAGGGACTACCCGTTCGAGGGAGCAGTTCTTC
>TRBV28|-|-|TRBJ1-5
CASSLWGFSQPQHF
TGTGCCAGCAGTTTATGGGGATTCAGCCAGCCCCAGCATTTT
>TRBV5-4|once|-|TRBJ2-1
CASSLDSSYNEQFF
TGTGCCAGCAGCTTGGACAGCTCCTACAATGAGCAGTTCTTC
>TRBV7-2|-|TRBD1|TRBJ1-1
CASSLQGAPAEAFF
TGTGCCAGCAGCTTGCAGGGGGCGCCGGCTGAAGCTTTCTTT
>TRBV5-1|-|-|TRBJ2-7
CASSKDKSSYEQYF
TGCGCCAGCAGCAAGGATAAGAGCTCCTACGAGCAGTACTTC
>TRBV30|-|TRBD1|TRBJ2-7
CAWSPGQGYEQYF
TGTGCCTGGAGTCCGGGACAGGGCTACGAGCAGTACTTC
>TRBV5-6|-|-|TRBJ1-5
CASSLGAAGTQPQHF
TGTGCCAGCAGCTTGGGAGCGGCAGGGACTCAGCCCCAGCATTTT
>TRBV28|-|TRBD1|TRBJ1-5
CASSFRDRSYSNQPQHF
TGTGCCAGCAGTTTCCGGGACAGGTCTTATAGCAATCAGCCCCAGCATTTT
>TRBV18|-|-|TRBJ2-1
CASSPLSGNYNEQFF
TGTGCCAGCTCACCACTTTCAGGGAACTACAATGAGCAGTTCTTC
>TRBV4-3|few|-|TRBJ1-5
CASSQESGIPPQHF
TGCGCCAGCAGCCAAGAGTCAGGGATTCCGCCCCAGCATTTT
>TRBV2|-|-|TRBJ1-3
CASSKQGFGVDTIYF
TGTGCCAGCAGTAAGCAGGGATTTGGCGTGGACACCATATATTTT
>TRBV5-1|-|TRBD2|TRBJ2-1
CASSVFRSGASYNEQFF
TGCGCCAGCAGTGTATTTAGAAGCGGGGCCTCCTACAATGAGCAGTTCTTC
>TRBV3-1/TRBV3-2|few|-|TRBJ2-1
CASSQSVNSYNEQFF
TGTGCCAGCAGCCAATCGGTCAACTCCTACAATGAGCAGTTCTTC